The 5 T cell receptor beta chains reported below all come from one sample, sequenced in a study of cytomegalovirus exposure and HLA in healthy donors (dated by TCRdb to about 2017). Receptor libraries were prepared by the immunoSEQ multiplex PCR assay. The table was pulled from immuneACCESS by TCRdb, which kept in-frame rearrangements only. Such tables lose some clones; where checked, under half of the loss comes from unresolved V genes, and the rest has no known cause. Counted in this sample were about 120,000 clones; about 88% of them appeared once. The biggest ten clones account for over 1% of the sample. The source material was PBMCs. These receptors all stem from a woman aged 18-30 years in good health and CMV-seronegative.

This clone was recorded once. The chain joins TRBV27 to TRBJ1-5; possibly TRBD1 for D (6 bases). The CDR3 spans 15 residues. V was pared by 4 bases and J by 6 bases, with 16 bases between. CDR1 MNHEY and CDR2 SMNVEV come from the germline V gene (reference sequence). CDR3: CASSSYREEGQPQHF. The CDR3 nucleotides are TGTGCCAGCAGTTCCTACAGGGAAGAAGGTCAGCCCCAGCATTTT.

J is TRBJ2-1 and V is TRBV28, with D perhaps matching TRBD1 (6 bases). The CDR3 runs 15 residues. V lost 5 bases, J lost 7 bases, and 18 bases lay in between. Germline lookup yields CDR1 MDHEN and CDR2 SYDVKM. The CDR3 protein is CASSRTAPGGNEQFF. CDR3 in DNA: TGTGCCAGCAGTCGGACAGCCCCCGGCGGGAATGAGCAGTTCTTC.

V usage is TRBV6-5 and J usage is TRBJ1-1; TRBD1 matches at 7 bases. This CDR3 has 15 amino acids. Germline V gives CDR1 MNHEY, CDR2 SVGAGI. With V trimmed by 5 bases and J by 0 bases, 6 bases remained unmatched. The CDR3: CASSITGTVNTEAFF. The CDR3 DNA is TGTGCCAGCAGTATTACCGGGACAGTGAACACTGAAGCTTTCTTT.

The V and J genes are TRBV19 and TRBJ1-3; TRBD1 might be the D (6 bases). The germline V gene has CDR1 LNHDA and CDR2 SQIVND (reference sequence). The CDR3 runs to 14 residues. Trimming removed 5 bases from V and 2 bases from J, with 10 bases in between. Written as DNA, the CDR3 is TGTGCCAGTAGTCAGGGGATGACTGGAAACACCATATATTTT. Translated: CASSQGMTGNTIYF.

The chain links TRBV9 to TRBJ2-6; no clear D gene. The CDR3 has 15 residues. Looked up from germline, CDR1 is SGDLS and CDR2 is YYNGEE. V lost 2 bases and J 0 bases, leaving 6 bases between the germline ends. The CDR3 loop reads CASSVVASGANVLTF. DNA for the CDR3: TGTGCCAGCAGCGTGGTAGCCTCTGGGGCCAACGTCCTGACTTTC.